This is a list of T cell receptor beta chains from one sample in a study of identical twins. TCRdb recomputed calls from the 5' RACE reads with MiXCR, one row per CDR3 protein. The sample lists 650,000 to 800,000 distinct CDR3 sequences; 8.5% to 9.5% were seen once. This sample was also put to use in a study of yellow fever vaccine responses in identical twins.

The source material was PBMCs. These receptors originate from a woman younger than 35 in good health. CDR3s include the opening cysteine and the closing phenylalanine or tryptophan. Each record gives: V gene, clone size, D gene, J gene, CDR3 DNA, CDR3 protein. The D gene is left open where the match is weak. Some rows mark clone size as missing; the rest say once, few, many or name a class of expanded clone.

TRBV5-1	many	TRBD2	TRBJ2-1	TGCGCCAGCAGCCTCGGGGGGACCACCTACAATGAGCAGTTCTTC	CASSLGGTTYNEQFF
TRBV12-3/TRBV12-4	many	NA	TRBJ2-2	TGTGCCAGCAGGCGGACGGAGAACACCGGGGAGCTGTTTTTT	CASRRTENTGELFF
TRBV28	NA	TRBD2	TRBJ2-7	TGTGCCAGCAGTCAAATAGCGGGAGGGATCTCCTACGAGCAGTACTTC	CASSQIAGGISYEQYF
TRBV6-1	few	NA	TRBJ2-7	TGTGCCAGCAGTGAAAAGAGGTCGGCAGGGAACTTC	CASSEKRSAGNF
TRBV12-3/TRBV12-4	many	TRBD1	TRBJ1-1	TGTGCCAGCAGTTTATCTACAGGGGGCACTGAAGCTTTCTTT	CASSLSTGGTEAFF
TRBV9	NA	NA	TRBJ1-1	TGTGCCAGCAGCGTAGGAGCCGCGCGTTTAAAGGACACTGAAGCTTTCTTT	CASSVGAARLKDTEAFF
TRBV20-1	few	TRBD1	TRBJ2-3	TGCAGTGCAAACACCGGGACAGATTACACAGATACGCAGTATTTT	CSANTGTDYTDTQYF
TRBV5-1	many	NA	TRBJ2-7	TGCGCCAGCAGCCAAAGACAGGCTTCCCACGAGCAGTACTTC	CASSQRQASHEQYF
TRBV21-1	few	NA	TRBJ2-7	TGTGCCAGCAGCGGGATGAGAAGGGACAGGACGTCTTCCGAGCAGTACTTC	CASSGMRRDRTSSEQYF
TRBV20-1	NA	NA	TRBJ2-7	TGCAGTGCTTTAGGGGACTCCTACGAGCAGTACTTC	CSALGDSYEQYF
TRBV6-5	NA	TRBD1	TRBJ1-1	TGTGCCAGCAGTTACAGGGGGCGGGTGAACACTGAAGCTTTCTTT	CASSYRGRVNTEAFF
TRBV14	many	TRBD1	TRBJ2-1	TGTGCCAGCAGGGGGACAGTGAGCGATGAGCAGTTCTTC	CASRGTVSDEQFF
TRBV4-3	many	NA	TRBJ2-4	TGCGCCAGCAGCCAAGAAACTGGCCAGGCGGCGGGAAAAAACATTCAGTACTTC	CASSQETGQAAGKNIQYF
TRBV20-1	many	NA	TRBJ2-7	TGCAGTGCTAGGTCAGGGACCTACGAGCAGTACTTC	CSARSGTYEQYF
TRBV2	few	TRBD2	TRBJ2-7	TGTGCCAGCCGACTAGCGGCCTACGAGCAGTACTTC	CASRLAAYEQYF
TRBV13	many	TRBD2	TRBJ2-7	TGTGCCAGCGGGACTACATCCTACGAGCAGTACTTC	CASGTTSYEQYF
TRBV5-6	many	NA	TRBJ2-7	TGTGCCAGCAGCTTTCGTACAGGGAACTCCTACGAGCAGTACTTC	CASSFRTGNSYEQYF
TRBV27	many	NA	TRBJ2-7	TGTGCCAGCAGTTTAAAGGGGGACTGGCCCTACGAGCAGTACTTC	CASSLKGDWPYEQYF